These 13 T cell receptor beta chains share one sample of origin, sequenced in a study of blood T cell repertoires in COVID-19. Using immunoSEQ multiplex PCR, the repertoire was profiled, and TCRdb retains in-frame clones only, with some absent. Found here are approximately 190,000 clones, around 84% of them singletons; the top ten hold 14%. Sequencing was carried out using peripheral blood. These receptors came from a man younger than 45 with active or convalescent COVID-19.

The V and J genes are TRBV11-2 and TRBJ2-5; 16 positions match TRBD2. The CDR3 contains 17 residues. Germline V lookup: CDR1 SGHAT, CDR2 FQNNGV. Germline trimming cut 5 bases from V and 5 bases from J; bases unmatched to any gene: 8. The CDR3 region is CASSVGTSGRVRETQYF. The CDR3 region has the DNA TGTGCCAGCAGCGTCGGGACTAGCGGGAGGGTGCGGGAGACCCAGTACTTC.

The J gene is TRBJ2-1, the V gene TRBV19, with 9 nucleotides matching TRBD1. There are 14 residues in the CDR3. Germline V gene lookup returns CDR1 LNHDA and CDR2 SQIVND (reference sequence). With 5 bases clipped from V and 9 bases from J, the junction kept 8 bases outside the gene matches. CDR3 sequence reads: CASSRLQGAAEQFF. The CDR3 DNA sequence: TGTGCCAGTAGTCGCCTACAGGGGGCTGCTGAGCAGTTCTTC.

V and J are TRBV12-5 and TRBJ1-2, with D unresolved. V dropped 1 base and J dropped 5 bases, with 17 bases sitting between them. This CDR3 is built from 16 residues. The germline V gene encodes CDR1 LGHNT and CDR2 FRNRAP. The CDR3 nucleotides are TGTGCTAGTGGTTTGGGCGGGAGGCAAGACCCTTATGGCTACACCTTC. It encodes CASGLGGRQDPYGYTF.

V usage is TRBV5-1 and J usage is TRBJ1-6; 9 bases agree with TRBD1. After removal of 4 bases from V and 6 bases from J, the junction contained 8 bases not matched to a gene. Germline V gives CDR1 SGHRS, CDR2 YFSETQ. The length of the CDR3 is 16 residues. The CDR3 loop reads CASSMPGQGINSPLHF. The CDR3 DNA follows: TGCGCCAGCAGCATGCCGGGACAGGGAATTAATTCACCCCTCCACTTT.

V gene TRBV28 combines with J gene TRBJ1-2; 10 bases match TRBD1. Trimming cost V 5 bases and J 3 bases; bases outside gene matches: 9. Germline V gene lookup returns CDR1 MDHEN and CDR2 SYDVKM. The CDR3 extends over 16 amino acids. This chain's CDR3 is CASSGPPGTGDYGYTF. Written as DNA, the CDR3 is TGTGCCAGCAGTGGGCCGCCGGGGACAGGGGACTATGGCTACACCTTC.

The rearrangement joins TRBV12-5 to TRBJ2-3, with D unclear. V was clipped by 1 base and J by 0 bases, with 8 bases between them. The CDR3 is 15 residues long. Germline-derived CDR1 and CDR2 are LGHNT and FRNRAP. CDR3: CASGLGSTSTDTQYF. For the CDR3, the DNA is TGTGCTAGTGGTTTGGGGTCAACTAGCACAGATACGCAGTATTTT.

The gene calls are TRBV6-5 and TRBJ2-5; D is uncertain. From germline, CDR1 is MNHEY and CDR2 SVGAGI. This CDR3 spans 13 amino acids. With 6 bases removed from V and 3 bases from J, the gap between germline ends came to 11 bases. The CDR3 nucleotides read TGTGCCAGCAGATCTCTAGTGGAAGAGACCCAGTACTTC. Amino acids: CASRSLVEETQYF.

The chain has TRBV5-6 and TRBJ1-1; TRBD1 aligns across 9 bases. J lost 2 bases, V lost 5 bases, and 7 bases had no gene match. This CDR3 contains 15 residues. Germline CDR1 SGHDT, CDR2 YYEEEE. The DNA for the CDR3 is TGTGCCAGCAGAAAACAGGGGGCGCTTAACACTGAAGCTTTCTTT. This gives the protein CASRKQGALNTEAFF.

This chain uses TRBV5-5 with TRBJ2-7; no clear D gene. Germline CDR1 SGHKS, CDR2 YYEKEE (reference sequence). The ends were cut back, 2 bases at V and 2 bases at J, with 14 bases in the middle. The CDR3 runs 15 residues. CDR3 loop: CASSLVLFPTYEQYF. The DNA for the CDR3 is TGTGCCAGCAGCTTAGTACTATTCCCCACCTACGAGCAGTACTTC.

V usage is TRBV30 and J usage is TRBJ1-5; TRBD1 matches at 7 bases. Germline lookup yields CDR1 GTSNPN and CDR2 SVGIG (reference sequence). Unmatched junction bases numbered 6, after V lost 2 bases and J lost 8 bases. This CDR3 region has 13 residues. The CDR3 here is CAWSPGQLKPQHF. In nucleotides, the CDR3 is TGTGCCTGGAGTCCGGGACAGTTAAAGCCCCAGCATTTT.

The rearrangement joins TRBV11-2 to TRBJ1-1, with 7 positions matching TRBD1. CDR3 length equals 14 residues. V was pared by 6 bases and J by 2 bases, with 6 bases of the junction left unmatched. Germline loops: CDR1 SGHAT, CDR2 FQNNGV. Here the CDR3 reads CASRWGQSNTEAFF. CDR3 sequence (DNA): TGTGCCAGCAGATGGGGACAGAGCAACACTGAAGCTTTCTTT. Together with reference TRBV11-2 and TRBJ1-1, the CDR3 gives the full variable domain: EAGVAQSPRYKIIEKRQSVAFWCNPISGHATLYWYQQILGQGPKLLIQFQNNGVVDDSQLPKDRFSAERLKGVDSTLKIQPAKLEDSAVYLCASRWGQSNTEAFFGQGTRLTVV.

The sample holds one count of this clone. V gene TRBV30 combines with J gene TRBJ1-2; 7 bases are a match to TRBD1. Germline V gene lookup returns CDR1 GTSNPN and CDR2 SVGIG (reference sequence). This CDR3 has 11 amino acids. V lost 7 bases to trimming and J lost 7 bases; unmatched junction nucleotides: 6. The CDR3 DNA is TGTGCCTTCACGACAGGGAGTGGCTACACCTTC. It is translated as CAFTTGSGYTF. The variable domain in full, completed from reference TRBV30 and TRBJ1-2, reads SQTIHQWPATLVQPVGSPLSLECTVEGTSNPNLYWYRQAAGRGLQLLFYSVGIGQISSEVPQNLSASRPQDRQFILSSKKLLLSDSGFYLCAFTTGSGYTFGSGTRLTVV.

The chain has TRBV3-1 (or the pseudogene TRBV3-2) and TRBJ1-2; perhaps TRBD1 as D (6 bases). Trimming cost V 1 base and J 8 bases, with 11 bases left between them. The CDR3 length is 13 residues. CDR1 LGHDT and CDR2 YNNKEL come from the germline V gene (reference sequence). This CDR3 is CASSQGTVQGYTF. The CDR3 nucleotides read TGTGCCAGCAGCCAAGGGACAGTGCAAGGCTACACCTTC.